This T cell receptor beta chain derives from a study of blood T cell repertoires in COVID-19. Overall study context: Sites across the United States, Italy and Spain contributed samples from acute and convalescent COVID-19. The cDNA or gDNA used as material had been derived from T cells, B-cell-depleted T cells, or PBMCs.

The CDR3 totals 18 residues. V dropped 0 bases and J dropped 1; count of bases not matched to a gene: 4. CDR1 and CDR2 from the germline V gene are MDHEN and SYDVKM. How the authors handled the data: Reference gene primer amplification yielded estimated nucleated cell counts. Assay: immunoSEQ multiplex PCR; the TCRdb copy retains only in-frame clones and omits some. V and J calls and clone size are as listed in that table; D and trimming were resolved from the DNA. The data hold a few hundred thousand clones, with around 90% observed a single time. The sequencing input was peripheral blood. This clonotype originated in a human donor in a cohort sampled during active COVID-19. V usage is TRBV28 and J usage is TRBJ1-5, with 12 bases that match TRBD1. The CDR3 protein is CASSLWSGTGGSNQPQHF. The CDR3 nucleotides read TGTGCCAGCAGTTTATGGTCCGGGACAGGGGGCAGCAATCAGCCCCAGCATTTT.